This T cell receptor beta chain was captured in a study of blood T cell repertoires in COVID-19. Study summary: There were acute and convalescent COVID-19 samples, and they came from the United States, Italy and Spain.

The germline V gene encodes CDR1 SEHNR and CDR2 FQNEAQ (reference sequence). Trimming cost V 5 bases and J 5 bases, with 10 bases left between them. The CDR3 runs to 12 residues. Clones were sequenced by immunoSEQ multiplex PCR, and TCRdb holds only the in-frame ones, with some missing. The profile shows under 250,000 clones, 85% to 90% of them singletons. This clonotype was obtained from a man aged 45-60 years with COVID-19, enrolled during active disease. The genes are TRBV7-9 and TRBJ2-7; D remains unclear. The sequenced material came from peripheral blood. The CDR3 protein is CASSPFSDEQYF. CDR3 DNA: TGTGCCAGCAGCCCCTTCAGTGACGAGCAGTACTTC.